A selection of T cell receptor beta chains follows, all from one sample in a study of OX40 agonist ivuxolimab in advanced cancers. Sequencing was performed with immunoSEQ multiplex PCR; in TCRdb, only in-frame clones are kept and a portion is missing. This sample has tens of thousands of clones, with approximately 90% found just once. Source: CD4+ or CD8+ T cells sorted from blood, taken in a trial of the OX40 agonist ivuxolimab. The origin of the receptors is an adult with an advanced solid tumor such as melanoma, head and neck, liver or kidney cancer. CDR3s include the opening cysteine and the closing phenylalanine or tryptophan. A D gene is named only where the DNA matches it firmly. A clone size is listed for some rows: how often the clone was seen (once, few, many), or a class if it is expanded.

j_call: TRBJ1-2; d_call: .; clone_size: few; v_call: TRBV5-8; cdr3_nt: TGTGCCAGCAGCTTGGGCGGAGGGACTAACTATGGCTACACCTTC; cdr3_aa: CASSLGGGTNYGYTF
j_call: TRBJ2-7; d_call: TRBD1; clone_size: .; v_call: TRBV6-5; cdr3_nt: TGTGCCAGCAGTCGACAGGGGGCCGCCTACGAGCAGTACTTC; cdr3_aa: CASSRQGAAYEQYF
j_call: TRBJ2-1; d_call: TRBD1; clone_size: .; v_call: TRBV6-5; cdr3_nt: TGTGCCAGCAGTTACTCATGGACAGGGGATAATGAGCAGTTCTTC; cdr3_aa: CASSYSWTGDNEQFF
j_call: TRBJ2-1; d_call: .; clone_size: .; v_call: TRBV5-5; cdr3_nt: TGTGCCAGCAGCTTGGAAGGGTTTGAGCAGTTCTTC; cdr3_aa: CASSLEGFEQFF
j_call: TRBJ1-2; d_call: .; clone_size: .; v_call: TRBV7-7; cdr3_nt: TGTGCTAGCAGCTTAGCGCTTGGAGGAGTTGGGTGTTATGGCTACACCTTC; cdr3_aa: CASSLALGGVGCYGYTF
j_call: TRBJ1-6; d_call: .; clone_size: once; v_call: TRBV15; cdr3_nt: TGTGCCACCAAGAAGTCGAACAGTAATAATTCACCCCTCCACTTT; cdr3_aa: CATKKSNSNNSPLHF
j_call: TRBJ2-2; d_call: TRBD1; clone_size: once; v_call: TRBV7-6; cdr3_nt: TGTGCCAGCAACATAGGACAGGCCACCGGGGAGCTGTTTTTT; cdr3_aa: CASNIGQATGELFF
j_call: TRBJ1-1; d_call: .; clone_size: .; v_call: TRBV19; cdr3_nt: TGTGCCAGTAGTATAGTGGCCGCGAACACTGAAGCTTTCTTT; cdr3_aa: CASSIVAANTEAFF
j_call: TRBJ1-2; d_call: .; clone_size: .; v_call: TRBV5-1; cdr3_nt: TGCGCCAGCAGCTCCGAGGTCCCCACCGGGGATGGCTACACCTTC; cdr3_aa: CASSSEVPTGDGYTF
j_call: TRBJ2-2; d_call: TRBD1; clone_size: .; v_call: TRBV5-4; cdr3_nt: TGTGCCAGCAGTTTGGGACAGTCGAACACCGGGGAGCTGTTTTTT; cdr3_aa: CASSLGQSNTGELFF
j_call: TRBJ1-2; d_call: .; clone_size: .; v_call: TRBV25-1; cdr3_nt: TGTGCCAGCAGTCGAGGCAGCTATGGCTACACCTTC; cdr3_aa: CASSRGSYGYTF
j_call: TRBJ2-3; d_call: .; clone_size: .; v_call: TRBV9; cdr3_nt: TGTGCCAGCAGCGTAGGGGTCTCTACAGATACGCAGTATTTT; cdr3_aa: CASSVGVSTDTQYF
j_call: TRBJ1-3; d_call: TRBD1; clone_size: .; v_call: TRBV14; cdr3_nt: TGTGCCAGCAGCCGACAGGGGTTCTCTGGAAACACCATATATTTT; cdr3_aa: CASSRQGFSGNTIYF
j_call: TRBJ1-5; d_call: .; clone_size: .; v_call: TRBV19; cdr3_nt: TGTGCCAGTAGTATGATAGGAAATAGCAATCAGCCCCAGCATTTT; cdr3_aa: CASSMIGNSNQPQHF